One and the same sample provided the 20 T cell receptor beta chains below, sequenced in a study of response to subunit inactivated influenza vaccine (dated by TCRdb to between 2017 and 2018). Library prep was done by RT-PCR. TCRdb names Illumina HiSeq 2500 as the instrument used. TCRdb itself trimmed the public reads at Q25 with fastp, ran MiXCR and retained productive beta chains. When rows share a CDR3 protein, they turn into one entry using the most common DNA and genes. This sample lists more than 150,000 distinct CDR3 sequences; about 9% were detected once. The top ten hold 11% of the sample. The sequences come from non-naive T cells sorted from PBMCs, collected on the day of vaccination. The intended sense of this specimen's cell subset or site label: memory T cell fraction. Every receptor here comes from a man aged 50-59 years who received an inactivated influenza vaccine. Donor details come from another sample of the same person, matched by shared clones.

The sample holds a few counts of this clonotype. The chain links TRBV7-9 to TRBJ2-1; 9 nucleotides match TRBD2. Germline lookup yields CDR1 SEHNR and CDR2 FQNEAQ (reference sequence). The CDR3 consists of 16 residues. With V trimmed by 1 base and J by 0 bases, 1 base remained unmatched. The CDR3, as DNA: TGTGCCAGCAGCTTAGGTAGCGGGAGCTCCTACAATGAGCAGTTCTTC. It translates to CASSLGSGSSYNEQFF.

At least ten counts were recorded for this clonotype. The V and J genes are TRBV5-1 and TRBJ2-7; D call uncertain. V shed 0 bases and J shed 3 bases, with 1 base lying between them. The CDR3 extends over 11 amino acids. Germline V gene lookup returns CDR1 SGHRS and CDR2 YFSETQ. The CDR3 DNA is TGCGCCAGCAGCTTGGACTACGAGCAGTACTTC. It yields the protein CASSLDYEQYF.

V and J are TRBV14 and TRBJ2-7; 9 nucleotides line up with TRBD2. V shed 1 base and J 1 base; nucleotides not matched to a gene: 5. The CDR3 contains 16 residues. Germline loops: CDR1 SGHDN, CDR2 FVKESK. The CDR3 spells CASSQGLAGWSYEQYF. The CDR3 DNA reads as TGTGCCAGCAGCCAAGGTCTAGCGGGATGGTCCTACGAGCAGTACTTC.

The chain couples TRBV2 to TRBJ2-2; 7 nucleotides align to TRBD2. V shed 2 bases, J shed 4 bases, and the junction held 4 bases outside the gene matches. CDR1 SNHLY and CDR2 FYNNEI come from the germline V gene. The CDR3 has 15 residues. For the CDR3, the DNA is TGTGCCAGCAGTGAAACGTCTAGCGGCACCGGGGAGCTGTTTTTT. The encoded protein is CASSETSSGTGELFF.

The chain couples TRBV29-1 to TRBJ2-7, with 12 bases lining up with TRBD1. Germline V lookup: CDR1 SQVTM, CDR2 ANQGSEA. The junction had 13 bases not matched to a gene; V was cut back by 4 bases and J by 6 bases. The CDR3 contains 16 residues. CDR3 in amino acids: CSVVPGQGAPIGEQYF. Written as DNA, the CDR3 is TGCAGCGTTGTTCCGGGACAGGGGGCTCCGATCGGCGAGCAGTACTTC.

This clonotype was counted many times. CDR3 protein: CASSLVVGSGETQYF. As DNA, the CDR3 is TGCGCCAGCAGCTTGGTGGTCGGGAGTGGAGAGACCCAGTACTTC. This rearrangement joins TRBV5-1 to TRBJ2-5; perhaps TRBD2 as D (6 bases). The CDR3 has 15 residues. The V gene lost 0 bases and the J gene lost 4 bases, with 13 bases spanning the gap. Looked up from germline, CDR1 is SGHRS and CDR2 is YFSETQ.

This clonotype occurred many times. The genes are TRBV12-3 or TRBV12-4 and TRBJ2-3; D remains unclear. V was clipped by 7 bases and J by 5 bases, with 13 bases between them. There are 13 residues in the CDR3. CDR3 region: CASTLRLGDTQYF. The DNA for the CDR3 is TGTGCCAGCACCCTCCGTCTGGGAGATACGCAGTATTTT.

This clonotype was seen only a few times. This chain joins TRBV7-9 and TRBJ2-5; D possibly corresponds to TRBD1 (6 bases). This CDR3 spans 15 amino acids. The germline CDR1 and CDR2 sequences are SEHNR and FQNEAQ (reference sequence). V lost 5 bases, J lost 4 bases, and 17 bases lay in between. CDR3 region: CASSLTLRGSETQYF. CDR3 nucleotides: TGTGCCAGCAGCCTCACGTTAAGGGGGTCAGAGACCCAGTACTTC. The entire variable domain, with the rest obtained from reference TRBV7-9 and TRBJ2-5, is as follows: DTGVSQNPRHKITKRGQNVTFRCDPISEHNRLYWYRQTLGQGPEFLTYFQNEAQLEKSRLLSDRFSAERPKGSFSTLEIQRTEQGDSAMYLCASSLTLRGSETQYFGPGTRLLVL.

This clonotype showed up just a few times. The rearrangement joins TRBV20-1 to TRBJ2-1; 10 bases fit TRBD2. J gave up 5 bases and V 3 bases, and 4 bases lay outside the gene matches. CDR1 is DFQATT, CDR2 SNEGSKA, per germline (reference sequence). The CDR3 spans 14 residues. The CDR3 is CSARSLAGDNEQFF. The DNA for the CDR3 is TGCAGTGCTAGGTCCCTAGCGGGGGACAATGAGCAGTTCTTC.

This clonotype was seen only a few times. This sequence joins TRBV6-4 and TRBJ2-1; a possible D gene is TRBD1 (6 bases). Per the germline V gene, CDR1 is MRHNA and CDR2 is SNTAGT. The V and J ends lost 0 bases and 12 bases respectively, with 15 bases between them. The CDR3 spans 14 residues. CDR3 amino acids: CASSDSKRGGVQFF. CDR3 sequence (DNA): TGTGCCAGCAGTGACTCCAAAAGAGGGGGAGTGCAGTTCTTC.

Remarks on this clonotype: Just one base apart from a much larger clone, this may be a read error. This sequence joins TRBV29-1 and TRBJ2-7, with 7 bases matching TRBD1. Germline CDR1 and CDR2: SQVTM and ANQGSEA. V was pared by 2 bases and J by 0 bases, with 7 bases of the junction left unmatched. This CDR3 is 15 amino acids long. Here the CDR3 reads CSVEHRDRSSYEQYF. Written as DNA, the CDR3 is TGCAGCGTTGAACACCGGGACAGAAGCTCCTACGAGCAGTACTTC.

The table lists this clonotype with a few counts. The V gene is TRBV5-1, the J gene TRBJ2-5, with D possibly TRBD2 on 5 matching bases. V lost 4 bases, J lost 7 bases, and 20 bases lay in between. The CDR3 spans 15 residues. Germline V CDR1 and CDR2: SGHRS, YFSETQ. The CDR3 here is CASSGSDGARGTQYF. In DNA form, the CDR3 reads TGCGCCAGCAGCGGGTCGGACGGAGCCCGGGGGACCCAGTACTTC. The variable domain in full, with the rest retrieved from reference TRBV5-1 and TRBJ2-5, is KAGVTQTPRYLIKTRGQQVTLSCSPISGHRSVSWYQQTPGQGLQFLFEYFSETQRNKGNFPGRFSGRQFSNSRSEMNVSTLELGDSALYLCASSGSDGARGTQYFGPGTRLLVL.

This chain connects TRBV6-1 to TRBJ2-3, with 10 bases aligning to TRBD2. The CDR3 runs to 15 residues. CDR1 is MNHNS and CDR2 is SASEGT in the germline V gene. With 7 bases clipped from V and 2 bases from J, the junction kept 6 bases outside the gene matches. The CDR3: CASTKLAGFTDTQYF. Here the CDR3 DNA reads TGTGCCAGCACCAAACTAGCGGGATTCACAGATACGCAGTATTTT.

Here the CDR3 reads CARRRIQETQYF. The DNA of the CDR3 is TGTGCCAGGCGACGGATCCAAGAGACCCAGTACTTC. The chain carries TRBV6-7 and TRBJ2-5; no firm D call. TRBV6-7 is an ORF; its function is uncertain. V gave up 9 bases and J gave up 1 base, with 9 bases separating them. The CDR3 is made up of 12 amino acids.

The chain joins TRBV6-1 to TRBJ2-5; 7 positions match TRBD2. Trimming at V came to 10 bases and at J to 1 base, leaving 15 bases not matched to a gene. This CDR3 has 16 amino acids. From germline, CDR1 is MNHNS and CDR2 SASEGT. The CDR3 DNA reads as TGTGCCACATCACCACTGGGCGGGAGCCCCCAAGAGACCCAGTACTTC. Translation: CATSPLGGSPQETQYF.

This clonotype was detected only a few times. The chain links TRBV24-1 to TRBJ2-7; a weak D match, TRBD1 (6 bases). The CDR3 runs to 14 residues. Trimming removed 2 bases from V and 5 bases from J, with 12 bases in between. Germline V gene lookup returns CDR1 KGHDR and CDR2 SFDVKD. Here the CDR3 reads CATSDSGRGDEQYF. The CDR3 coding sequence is TGTGCCACCAGTGATTCCGGCAGGGGAGACGAGCAGTACTTC.

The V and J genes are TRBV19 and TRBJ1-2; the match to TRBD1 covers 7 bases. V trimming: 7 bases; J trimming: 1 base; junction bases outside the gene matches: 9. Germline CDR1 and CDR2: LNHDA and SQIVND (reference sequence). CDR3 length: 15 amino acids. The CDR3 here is CASTPEGTDNYGYTF. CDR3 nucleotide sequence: TGTGCCAGTACCCCGGAGGGGACAGATAACTATGGCTACACCTTC.

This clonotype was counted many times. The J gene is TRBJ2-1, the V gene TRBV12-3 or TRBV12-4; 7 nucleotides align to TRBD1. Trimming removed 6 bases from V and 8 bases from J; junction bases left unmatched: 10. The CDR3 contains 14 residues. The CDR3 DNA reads TGTGCCAGCAGCCCTTTCAAGGGGGCCGATGAGCAGTTCTTC. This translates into CASSPFKGADEQFF.

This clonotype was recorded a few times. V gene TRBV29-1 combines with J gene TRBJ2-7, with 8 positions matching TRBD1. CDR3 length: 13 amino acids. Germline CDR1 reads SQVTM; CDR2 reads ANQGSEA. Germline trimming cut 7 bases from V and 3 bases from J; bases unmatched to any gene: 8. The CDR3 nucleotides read TGCAGCGCCCAGGGGGACAGGATCTACGAGCAGTACTTC. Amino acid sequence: CSAQGDRIYEQYF.

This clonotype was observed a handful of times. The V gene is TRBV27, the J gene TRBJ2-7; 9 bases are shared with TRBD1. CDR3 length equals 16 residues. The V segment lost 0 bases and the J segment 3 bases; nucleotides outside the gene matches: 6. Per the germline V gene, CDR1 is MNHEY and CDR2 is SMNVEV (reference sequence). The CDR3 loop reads CASSLSAGTGYYEQYF. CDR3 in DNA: TGTGCCAGCAGTTTATCGGCCGGGACAGGGTACTACGAGCAGTACTTC.